This T cell receptor beta chain is from a study of blood T cell repertoires in COVID-19. Generated by immunoSEQ multiplex PCR, the TCRdb table keeps only in-frame clones and is missing some. The sample carries 200,000 to 250,000 clones, around 88% recorded once. Germline V gene sequence: CDR1 SGHRS, CDR2 YFSETQ. The V end lost 4 bases, the J end lost 1 base, and 11 bases lay between the germline ends. The CDR3 sequence is 14 residues long. The receptor comes from a woman of 80 years or more with COVID-19, enrolled during active disease. The sequencing sample was made of peripheral blood. The chain links TRBV5-1 to TRBJ1-1; D not certain. CDR3 sequence (DNA): TGCGCCAGCAGCCCCAGGCCCGGGAACACTGAAGCTTTCTTT. It encodes CASSPRPGNTEAFF. Supplemented by reference TRBV5-1 and TRBJ1-1, the full variable domain reads KAGVTQTPRYLIKTRGQQVTLSCSPISGHRSVSWYQQTPGQGLQFLFEYFSETQRNKGNFPGRFSGRQFSNSRSEMNVSTLELGDSALYLCASSPRPGNTEAFFGQGTRLTVV.